This T cell receptor (beta chain) was identified during a study of regulatory T cells in long-lasting Graves disease. The time point is: newly diagnosed GD, antithyroid drugs for less than 3 months. Preparation of the TCR library used RNA extracted from PBMCs. Regarding this clonotype: Its cognate antigen is unknown.

TCR beta libraries were built with iRepertoire HTBI primers and Arm-PCR of CDR3 regions. TCRdb re-called the multiplex PCR reads with MiXCR, one entry per CDR3 protein. The data show 450,000 to 650,000 distinct CDR3 sequences, roughly 16% seen once. Study observations and caveats: Persistent disease was characterized by preferential usage of TRBV28, TRBJ1-2 and TRBJ2-5.

The CDR3 length is 12 residues. The V gene's germline CDR1 is SEHNR and CDR2 FQNEAQ (reference sequence). These data also featured in a second study, about T cells in Graves' hyperthyroidism and ophthalmopathy. That study reports: Graves' hyperthyroidism was deemed stable given no ophthalmopathy progression within 18 months.

This clonotype was obtained from a woman aged 40 to 65 with Graves disease. The chain employs TRBV7-9 and TRBJ2-5; no definite D call. The J call may be wrong; the DNA end is better matched by TRBJ2-1. The sequenced sample was peripheral blood mononuclear cells (PBMCs), obtained at new diagnosis, from a patient treated with antithyroid drugs. The DNA of the CDR3 is TGTGCCAGCAGCTTATTGGAAGAGACCCAGTTCTTC. Translating gives CASSLLEETQFF.